This T cell receptor (beta chain) emerged from a study of blood T cell repertoires in COVID-19. CDR1 and CDR2 (germline): SGHDN, FVKESK. Trimming took 1 base from V and 0 from J, leaving 4 bases between them. The CDR3 has 15 residues. This clone came up once. Libraries were prepared by immunoSEQ multiplex PCR; TCRdb keeps only in-frame clonotypes and omits some of them. The repertoire consists of some 130,000 clones, with 60% to 80% occurring once and the leading ten covering over 9.5%. The sequenced sample consisted of peripheral blood. This clonotype was obtained from a man in his sixties who had recovered from COVID-19. This chain connects TRBV14 to TRBJ2-6; D uncertain. The CDR3 sequence: CASSQARSGANVLTF. The DNA for the CDR3 is TGTGCCAGCAGCCAAGCCCGCTCTGGGGCCAACGTCCTGACTTTC.